One T cell receptor beta chain is described in this entry. Repertoires were generated with immunoSEQ multiplex PCR, while TCRdb's copy carries only in-frame clones and drops some. Found here are approximately 260,000 clones, over 80% of them singletons; the top ten hold under 2.5%. The data were obtained in a study of blood T cell repertoires in COVID-19. Sequenced input: PBMCs or T cells enriched from blood (not recorded which). This receptor was identified in a woman aged 18-30 years who had recovered from COVID-19.

The CDR3, as DNA: TGTGCCACCAGCACCTGGAGCCCCTCGGACTACCCTCGGGTCAATGAGCAGTTCTTC. As protein: CATSTWSPSDYPRVNEQFF. The V and J genes are TRBV15 and TRBJ2-1; tentatively, D is TRBD2 (6 bases). Trimming stripped 4 bases from V and 6 bases from J, with 28 bases between. This CDR3 spans 19 amino acids. The germline V gene has CDR1 LNHNV and CDR2 YYDKDF (reference sequence). Filled out from reference TRBV15 and TRBJ2-1, the complete variable domain reads DAMVIQNPRYQVTQFGKPVTLSCSQTLNHNVMYWYQQKSSQAPKLLFHYYDKDFNNEADTPDNFQSRRPNTSFCFLDIRSPGLGDTAMYLCATSTWSPSDYPRVNEQFFGPGTRLTVL.